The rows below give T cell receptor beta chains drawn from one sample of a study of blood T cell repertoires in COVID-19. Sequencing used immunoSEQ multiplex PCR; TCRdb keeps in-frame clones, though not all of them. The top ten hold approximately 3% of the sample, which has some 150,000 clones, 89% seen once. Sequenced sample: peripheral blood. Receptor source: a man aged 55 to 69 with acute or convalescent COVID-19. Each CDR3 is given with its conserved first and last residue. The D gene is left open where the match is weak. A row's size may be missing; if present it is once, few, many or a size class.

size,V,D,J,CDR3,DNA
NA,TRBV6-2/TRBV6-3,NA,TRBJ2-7,CASSYSTLEQYF,TGTGCCAGCAGTTACTCGACACTCGAGCAGTACTTC
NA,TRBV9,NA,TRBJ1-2,CASSDDRAYGYTF,TGTGCCAGCAGTGATGACAGAGCCTATGGCTACACCTTC
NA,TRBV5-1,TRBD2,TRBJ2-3,CASSLALAGTDTQYF,TGCGCCAGCAGCTTGGCACTAGCGGGCACAGATACGCAGTATTTT
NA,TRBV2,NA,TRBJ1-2,CASSDHVTRGGYTF,TGTGCCAGCAGTGATCACGTCACCAGAGGAGGCTACACCTTC
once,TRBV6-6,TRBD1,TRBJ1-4,CASSPDRGKATNEKLFF,TGTGCCAGCAGTCCGGACAGGGGGAAAGCAACTAATGAAAAACTGTTTTTT
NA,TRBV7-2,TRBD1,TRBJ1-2,CASSPRQGREGYTF,TGTGCCAGCAGCCCCCGACAGGGAAGGGAGGGCTACACCTTC
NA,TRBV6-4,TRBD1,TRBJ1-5,CASSPDRGTPQHF,TGTGCCAGCAGTCCGGACAGGGGGACGCCCCAGCATTTT
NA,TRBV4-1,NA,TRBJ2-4,CASSQVTGLAKNIQYF,TGCGCCAGCAGCCAAGTTACGGGACTAGCCAAAAACATTCAGTACTTC
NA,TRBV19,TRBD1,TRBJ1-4,CASRTGTGNEKLFF,TGTGCCAGTAGGACCGGGACAGGAAATGAAAAACTGTTTTTT
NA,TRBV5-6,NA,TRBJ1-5,CASSRGPERNQPQHF,TGTGCCAGCAGCCGAGGACCTGAGCGGAATCAGCCCCAGCATTTT
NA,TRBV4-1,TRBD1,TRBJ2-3,CASSQDQTGGTDTQYF,TGCGCCAGCAGCCAAGACCAGACAGGGGGCACAGATACGCAGTATTTT
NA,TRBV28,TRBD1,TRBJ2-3,CASSEGQDLTQYF,TGTGCCAGCAGCGAGGGACAGGACCTTACGCAGTATTTT
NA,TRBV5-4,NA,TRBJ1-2,CASSLVGRGNYGYTF,TGTGCCAGCAGCTTGGTGGGCAGGGGAAACTATGGCTACACCTTC
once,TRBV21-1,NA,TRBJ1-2,CASSKTQQGPNYGYTF,TGTGCCAGCAGCAAAACCCAACAGGGTCCTAACTATGGCTACACCTTC
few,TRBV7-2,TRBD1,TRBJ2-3,CASSFGTALTDTQYF,TGTGCCAGCAGCTTCGGGACAGCTCTAACAGATACGCAGTATTTT
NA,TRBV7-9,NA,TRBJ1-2,CASSLVGGDGYTF,TGTGCCAGCAGCTTAGTTGGGGGCGATGGCTACACCTTC
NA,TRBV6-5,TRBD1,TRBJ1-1,CASRFDRGETFF,TGTGCCAGCAGGTTCGACAGGGGTGAAACTTTCTTT
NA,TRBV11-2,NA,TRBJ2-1,CASSFRGGNEQFF,TGTGCCAGCAGCTTTAGGGGGGGCAATGAGCAGTTCTTC
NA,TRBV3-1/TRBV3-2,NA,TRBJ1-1,CASSQGGTEAFF,TGTGCCAGCAGCCAGGGGGGCACTGAAGCTTTCTTT
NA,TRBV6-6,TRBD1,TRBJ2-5,CASSRGLETQYF,TGTGCCAGCTCCAGGGGGCTAGAGACCCAGTACTTC
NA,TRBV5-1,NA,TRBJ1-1,CASSIQENTEAFF,TGCGCCAGCAGCATACAGGAAAACACTGAAGCTTTCTTT
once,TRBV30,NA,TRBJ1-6,CAWSVGAGNSPLHF,TGTGCCTGGAGTGTAGGAGCGGGAAATTCACCCCTCCACTTT
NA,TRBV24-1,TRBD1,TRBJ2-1,CATSDPGQGGNNEQFF,TGTGCCACCAGTGATCCAGGACAGGGAGGTAACAATGAGCAGTTCTTC
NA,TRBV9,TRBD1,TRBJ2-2,CASSHRQGALTGELFF,TGTGCCAGCAGCCACAGACAGGGGGCACTCACCGGGGAGCTGTTTTTT
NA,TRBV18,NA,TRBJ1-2,CASSPYRTANYGYTF,TGTGCCAGCTCACCCTACCGGACAGCTAACTATGGCTACACCTTC
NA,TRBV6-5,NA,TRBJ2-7,CASRSPEPAHYEQYF,TGTGCCAGCAGATCCCCGGAGCCCGCCCACTACGAGCAGTACTTC
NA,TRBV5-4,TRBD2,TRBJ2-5,CASSPAGDATQYF,TGTGCCAGCAGTCCCGCGGGGGACGCGACCCAGTACTTC
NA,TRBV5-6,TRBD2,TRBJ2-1,CASTKSLAGGPDNEQFF,TGTGCCAGCACCAAATCACTAGCGGGGGGGCCGGACAATGAGCAGTTCTTC
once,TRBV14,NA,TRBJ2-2,CASSRQNANTGELFF,TGTGCCAGCAGCAGACAGAACGCGAACACCGGGGAGCTGTTTTTT
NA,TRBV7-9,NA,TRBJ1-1,CASSRQNTEAFF,TGTGCCAGCAGCCGACAGAACACTGAAGCTTTCTTT
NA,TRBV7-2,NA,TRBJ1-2,CASTIGDNYGYTF,TGTGCCAGCACCATAGGAGATAACTATGGCTACACCTTC
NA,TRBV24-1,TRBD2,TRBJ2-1,CATSDLGKGLAGGPSQQFF,TGTGCCACCAGTGATTTGGGCAAGGGACTAGCGGGGGGGCCTAGTCAGCAGTTCTTC
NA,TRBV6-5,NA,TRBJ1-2,CASSYSRVDYGYTF,TGTGCCAGCAGTTACTCGAGAGTGGACTATGGCTACACCTTC
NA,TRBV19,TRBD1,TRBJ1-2,CASSGDSPRHTF,TGTGCCAGTAGTGGGGACAGTCCTCGCCACACCTTC
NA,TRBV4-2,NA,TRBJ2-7,CASSQGYRDEQYF,TGTGCCAGCAGCCAAGGGTACAGGGACGAGCAGTACTTC
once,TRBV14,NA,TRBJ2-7,CASSPVADTIFYEQYF,TGTGCCAGCAGCCCCGTGGCGGACACCATTTTCTACGAGCAGTACTTC
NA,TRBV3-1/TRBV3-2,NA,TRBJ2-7,CASSPRVGGGDEQYF,TGTGCCAGCAGCCCTCGGGTAGGGGGAGGGGACGAGCAGTACTTC
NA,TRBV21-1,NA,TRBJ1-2,CASSKGTRTYGYTF,TGTGCCAGCAGCAAAGGGACAAGAACCTATGGCTACACCTTC
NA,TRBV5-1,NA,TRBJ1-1,CASSYFSLDTEAFF,TGCGCCAGCAGCTACTTTTCTCTGGACACTGAAGCTTTCTTT
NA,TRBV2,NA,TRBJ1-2,CASSDGRSFYGYTF,TGTGCCAGCAGTGACGGCAGGTCCTTCTATGGCTACACCTTC
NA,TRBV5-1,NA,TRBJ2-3,CASSLVRGAGDTQYF,TGCGCCAGCAGCTTGGTACGGGGGGCGGGAGATACGCAGTATTTT
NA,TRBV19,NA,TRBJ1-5,CASSQRETGRVQPQHF,TGTGCCAGTTCCCAGCGGGAGACAGGTAGGGTTCAGCCCCAGCATTTT
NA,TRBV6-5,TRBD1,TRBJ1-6,CATFSRDSHSSPLHF,TGTGCCACCTTTTCTCGGGACAGCCACTCTTCACCCCTCCACTTT
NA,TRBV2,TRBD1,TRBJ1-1,CASNRGRLNEAFF,TGTGCCAGTAACAGGGGGCGACTGAATGAAGCTTTCTTT
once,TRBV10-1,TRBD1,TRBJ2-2,CASSEPVSGTGDTGELFF,TGCGCCAGCAGTGAGCCGGTCTCCGGGACAGGGGACACCGGGGAGCTGTTTTTT
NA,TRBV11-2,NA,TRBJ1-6,CASSSREGWPYNSPLHF,TGTGCCAGCAGCTCGAGGGAGGGCTGGCCCTATAATTCACCCCTCCACTTT
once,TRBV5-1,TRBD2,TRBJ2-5,CASSPGGGQETQYF,TGCGCCAGCTCCCCCGGGGGGGGGCAAGAGACCCAGTACTTC
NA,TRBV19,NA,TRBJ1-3,CASSQGPAGRSGNTIYF,TGTGCCAGTAGTCAGGGTCCCGCCGGGAGATCTGGAAACACCATATATTTT
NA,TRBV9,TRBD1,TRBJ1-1,CASSVDPPRQGGNTEAFF,TGTGCCAGCAGCGTAGACCCACCACGACAGGGGGGGAACACTGAAGCTTTCTTT
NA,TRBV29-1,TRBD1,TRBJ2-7,CSVDQQGLGSYEQYF,TGCAGCGTTGACCAACAGGGGCTCGGGTCCTACGAGCAGTACTTC
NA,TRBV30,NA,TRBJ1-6,CAWGRENSPLHF,TGTGCCTGGGGACGGGAGAATTCACCCCTCCACTTT
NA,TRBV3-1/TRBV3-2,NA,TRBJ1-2,CASSQGHYSYTF,TGTGCCAGCAGCCAAGGACATTATTCCTACACCTTC
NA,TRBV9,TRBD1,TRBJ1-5,CASSVDKLGQGTNQPQHF,TGTGCCAGCAGCGTAGACAAGTTAGGACAGGGGACCAATCAGCCCCAGCATTTT
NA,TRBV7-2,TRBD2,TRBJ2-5,CASSFGGGLYQETQYF,TGTGCCAGCAGCTTCGGCGGGGGGCTTTACCAAGAGACCCAGTACTTC
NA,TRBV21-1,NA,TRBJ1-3,CASSKMRAGNTIYF,TGTGCCAGCAGCAAAATGAGGGCTGGAAACACCATATATTTT
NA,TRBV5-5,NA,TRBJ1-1,CASSLVSTEAFF,TGTGCCAGCAGCTTGGTGAGCACTGAAGCTTTCTTT
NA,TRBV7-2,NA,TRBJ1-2,CASSLGVDYGYTF,TGTGCCAGCAGCTTAGGCGTGGACTATGGCTACACCTTC
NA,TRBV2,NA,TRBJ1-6,CASSSRGSTLHF,TGTGCCAGCAGCTCCCGGGGATCCACCCTCCACTTT
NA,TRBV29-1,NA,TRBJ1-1,CSAGLRGNTEAFF,TGCAGCGCCGGACTCCGGGGGAACACTGAAGCTTTCTTT